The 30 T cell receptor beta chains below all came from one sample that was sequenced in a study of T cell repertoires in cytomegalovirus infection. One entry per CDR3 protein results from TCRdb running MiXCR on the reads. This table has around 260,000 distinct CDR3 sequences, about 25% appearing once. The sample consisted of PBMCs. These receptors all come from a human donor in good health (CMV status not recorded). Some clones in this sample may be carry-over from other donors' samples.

The CDR3 protein is CASSLQGEDTQYF. DNA of the CDR3: TGTGCCAGCAGTCTTCAGGGCGAGGATACGCAGTATTTT. The chain is built from TRBV2 and TRBJ2-3; a weak D match, TRBD1 (5 bases). V lost 5 bases to trimming and J lost 6 bases, with 12 bases between them. Germline CDR1 SNHLY, CDR2 FYNNEI. CDR3 size: 13 residues.

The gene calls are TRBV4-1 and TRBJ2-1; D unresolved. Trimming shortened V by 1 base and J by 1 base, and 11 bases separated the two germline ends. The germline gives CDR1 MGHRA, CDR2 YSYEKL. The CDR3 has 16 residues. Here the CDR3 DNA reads TGCGCCAGCAGCCAAGTTAACCTGATATCCTACAATGAGCAGTTCTTC. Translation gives CASSQVNLISYNEQFF.

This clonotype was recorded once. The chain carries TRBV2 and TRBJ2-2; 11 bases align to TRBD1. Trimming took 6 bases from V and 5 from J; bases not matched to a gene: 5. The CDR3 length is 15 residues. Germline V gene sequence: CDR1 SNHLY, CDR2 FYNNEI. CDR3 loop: CASRGQGENTGELFF. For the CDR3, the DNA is TGTGCCAGCAGGGGACAGGGGGAAAATACCGGGGAGCTGTTTTTT.

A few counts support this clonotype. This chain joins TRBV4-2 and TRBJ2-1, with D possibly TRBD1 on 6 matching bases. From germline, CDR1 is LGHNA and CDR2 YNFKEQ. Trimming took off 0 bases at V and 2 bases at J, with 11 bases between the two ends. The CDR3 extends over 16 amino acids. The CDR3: CASSQDLTGTYNEQFF. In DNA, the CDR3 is TGTGCCAGCAGCCAAGATTTGACAGGAACCTACAATGAGCAGTTCTTC.

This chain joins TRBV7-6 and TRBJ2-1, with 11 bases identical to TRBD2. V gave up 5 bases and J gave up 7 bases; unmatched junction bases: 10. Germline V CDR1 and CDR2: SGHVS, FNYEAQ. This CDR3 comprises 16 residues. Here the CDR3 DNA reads TGTGCCAGCAGCCCCTTTACTAGCGGGAGTAGGAATGAGCAGTTCTTC. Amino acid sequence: CASSPFTSGSRNEQFF. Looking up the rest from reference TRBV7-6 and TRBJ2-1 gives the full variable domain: GAGVSQSPRYKVTKRGQDVALRCDPISGHVSLYWYRQALGQGPEFLTYFNYEAQQDKSGLPNDRFSAERPEGSISTLTIQRTEQRDSAMYRCASSPFTSGSRNEQFFGPGTRLTVL.

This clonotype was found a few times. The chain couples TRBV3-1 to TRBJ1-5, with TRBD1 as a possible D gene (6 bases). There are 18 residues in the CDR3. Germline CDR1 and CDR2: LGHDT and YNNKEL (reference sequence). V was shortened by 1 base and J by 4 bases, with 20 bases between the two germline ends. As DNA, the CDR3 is TGTGCCAGCAGCCAAGGGCGCGCGGGGACATCAGGGAATCAGCCCCAGCATTTT. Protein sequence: CASSQGRAGTSGNQPQHF.

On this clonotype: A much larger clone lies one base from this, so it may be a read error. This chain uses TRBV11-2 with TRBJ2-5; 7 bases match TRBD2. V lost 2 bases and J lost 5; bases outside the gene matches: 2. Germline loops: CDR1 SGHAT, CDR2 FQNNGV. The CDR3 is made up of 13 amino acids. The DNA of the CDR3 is TGTGCCAGCAGCTTAAACGGGGGGGAGACCCAGTACTTC. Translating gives CASSLNGGETQYF.

CDR3 coding DNA: TGTGCCAGCAGTGAAGGGGGGTTTCAGCCCCAGCATTTT. It yields the protein CASSEGGFQPQHF. The rearrangement uses TRBV2 and TRBJ1-5; possible D gene TRBD1, 5 bases. The V end was cut by 1 base, the J end by 6 bases, with 7 bases between. Germline V gene data show CDR1 as SNHLY and CDR2 as FYNNEI. There are 13 residues in the CDR3.

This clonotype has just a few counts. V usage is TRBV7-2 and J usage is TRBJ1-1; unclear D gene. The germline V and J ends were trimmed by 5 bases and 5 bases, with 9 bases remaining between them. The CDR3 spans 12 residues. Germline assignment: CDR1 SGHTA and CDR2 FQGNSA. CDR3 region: CASSGRGTEAFF. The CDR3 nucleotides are TGTGCCAGCAGCGGGCGGGGAACTGAAGCTTTCTTT.

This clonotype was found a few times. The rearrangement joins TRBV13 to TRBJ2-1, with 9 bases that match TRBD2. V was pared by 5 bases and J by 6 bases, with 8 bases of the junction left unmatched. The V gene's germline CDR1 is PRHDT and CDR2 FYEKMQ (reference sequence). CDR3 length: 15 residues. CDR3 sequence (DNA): TGTGCCAGCAGCAGATATAGCGGGAGTACCAATGAGCAGTTCTTC. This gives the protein CASSRYSGSTNEQFF.

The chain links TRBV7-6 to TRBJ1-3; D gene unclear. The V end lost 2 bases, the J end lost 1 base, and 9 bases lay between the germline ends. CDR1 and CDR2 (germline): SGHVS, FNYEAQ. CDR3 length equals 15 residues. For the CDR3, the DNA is TGTGCCAGCAGCTTACTGGCAGAATCTGGAAACACCATATATTTT. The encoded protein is CASSLLAESGNTIYF.

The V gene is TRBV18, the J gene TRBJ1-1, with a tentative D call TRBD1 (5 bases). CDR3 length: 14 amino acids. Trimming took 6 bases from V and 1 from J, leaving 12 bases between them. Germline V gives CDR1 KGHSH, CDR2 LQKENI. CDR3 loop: CASSRPGANTEAFF. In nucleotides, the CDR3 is TGTGCCAGCTCCCGGCCTGGGGCGAACACTGAAGCTTTCTTT. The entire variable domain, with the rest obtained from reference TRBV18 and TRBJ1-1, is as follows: NAGVMQNPRHLVRRRGQEARLRCSPMKGHSHVYWYRQLPEEGLKFMVYLQKENIIDESGMPKERFSAEFPKEGPSILRIQQVVRGDSAAYFCASSRPGANTEAFFGQGTRLTVV.

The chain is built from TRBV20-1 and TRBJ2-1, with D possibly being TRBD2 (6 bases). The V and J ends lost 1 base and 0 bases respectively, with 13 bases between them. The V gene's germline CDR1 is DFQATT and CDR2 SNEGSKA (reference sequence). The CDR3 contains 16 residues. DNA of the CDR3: TGCAGTGCTAGAGCTTTCCGGGGGAGCTCCTACAATGAGCAGTTCTTC. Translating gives CSARAFRGSSYNEQFF.

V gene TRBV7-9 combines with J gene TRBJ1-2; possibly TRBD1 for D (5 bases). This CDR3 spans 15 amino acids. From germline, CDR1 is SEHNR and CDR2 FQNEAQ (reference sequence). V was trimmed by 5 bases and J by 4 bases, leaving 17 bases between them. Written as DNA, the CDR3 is TGTGCCAGCAGCCCCAGTGGGGGAGTCCTCTATGGCTACACCTTC. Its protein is CASSPSGGVLYGYTF. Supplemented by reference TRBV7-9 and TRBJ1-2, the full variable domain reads DTGVSQNPRHKITKRGQNVTFRCDPISEHNRLYWYRQTLGQGPEFLTYFQNEAQLEKSRLLSDRFSAERPKGSFSTLEIQRTEQGDSAMYLCASSPSGGVLYGYTFGSGTRLTVV.

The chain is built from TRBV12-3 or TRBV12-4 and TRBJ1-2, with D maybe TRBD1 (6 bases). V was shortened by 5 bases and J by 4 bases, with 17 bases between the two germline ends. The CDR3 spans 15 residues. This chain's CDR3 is CASSPTQGLSYGYTF. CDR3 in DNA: TGTGCCAGCAGTCCGACACAGGGTTTGAGCTATGGCTACACCTTC.

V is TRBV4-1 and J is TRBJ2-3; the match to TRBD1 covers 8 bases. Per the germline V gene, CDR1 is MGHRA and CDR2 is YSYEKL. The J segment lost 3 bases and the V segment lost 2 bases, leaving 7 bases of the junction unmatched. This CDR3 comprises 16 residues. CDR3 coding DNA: TGCGCCAGCAGCCAACGGACAGGGATTAGGACAGATACGCAGTATTTT. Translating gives CASSQRTGIRTDTQYF.

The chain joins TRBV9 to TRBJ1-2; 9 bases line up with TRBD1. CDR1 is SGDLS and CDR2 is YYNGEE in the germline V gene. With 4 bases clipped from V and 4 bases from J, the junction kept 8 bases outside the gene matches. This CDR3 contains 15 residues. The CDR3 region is CASSSRTGEGYGYTF. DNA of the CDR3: TGTGCCAGCAGCTCCCGGACAGGGGAAGGCTATGGCTACACCTTC.

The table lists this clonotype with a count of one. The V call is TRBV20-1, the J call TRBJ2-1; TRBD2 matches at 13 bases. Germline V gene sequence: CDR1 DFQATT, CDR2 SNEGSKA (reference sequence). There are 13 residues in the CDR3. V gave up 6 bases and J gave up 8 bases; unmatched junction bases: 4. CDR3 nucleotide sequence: TGCAGTGCCGCTGGACTAGCGGGAGATGAGCAGTTCTTC. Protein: CSAAGLAGDEQFF.

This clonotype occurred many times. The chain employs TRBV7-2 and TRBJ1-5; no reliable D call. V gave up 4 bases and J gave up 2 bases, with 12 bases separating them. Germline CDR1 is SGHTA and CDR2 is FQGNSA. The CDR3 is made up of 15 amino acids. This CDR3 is CASSWGWERNQPQHF. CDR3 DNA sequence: TGTGCCAGCAGCTGGGGATGGGAACGCAATCAGCCCCAGCATTTT.

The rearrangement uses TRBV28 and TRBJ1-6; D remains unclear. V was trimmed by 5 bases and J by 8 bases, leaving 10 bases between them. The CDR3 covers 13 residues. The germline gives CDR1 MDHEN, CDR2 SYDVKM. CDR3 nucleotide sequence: TGTGCCAGCAGTCCTGCTAGGGATTCACCCCTCCACTTT. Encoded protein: CASSPARDSPLHF.

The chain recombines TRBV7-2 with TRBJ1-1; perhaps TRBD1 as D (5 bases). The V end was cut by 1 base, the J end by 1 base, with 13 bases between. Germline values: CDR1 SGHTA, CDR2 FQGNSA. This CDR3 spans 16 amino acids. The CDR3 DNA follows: TGTGCCAGCAGCTTAGTGGGGCGGGGGAGGAACACTGAAGCTTTCTTT. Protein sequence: CASSLVGRGRNTEAFF.

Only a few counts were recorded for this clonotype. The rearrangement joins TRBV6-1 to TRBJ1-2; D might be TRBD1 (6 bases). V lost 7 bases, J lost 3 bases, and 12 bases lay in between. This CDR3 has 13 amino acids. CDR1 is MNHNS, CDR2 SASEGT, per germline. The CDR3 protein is CASIGGKDYGYTF. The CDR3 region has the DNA TGTGCCAGCATAGGGGGAAAGGACTATGGCTACACCTTC.

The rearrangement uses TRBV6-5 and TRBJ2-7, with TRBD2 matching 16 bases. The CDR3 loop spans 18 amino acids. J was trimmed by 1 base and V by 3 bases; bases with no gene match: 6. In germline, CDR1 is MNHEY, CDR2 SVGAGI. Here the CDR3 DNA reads TGTGCCAGCAGTTATGGGACTAGCGGGAGGGCCAGATCCTACGAGCAGTACGTC. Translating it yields CASSYGTSGRARSYEQYV.

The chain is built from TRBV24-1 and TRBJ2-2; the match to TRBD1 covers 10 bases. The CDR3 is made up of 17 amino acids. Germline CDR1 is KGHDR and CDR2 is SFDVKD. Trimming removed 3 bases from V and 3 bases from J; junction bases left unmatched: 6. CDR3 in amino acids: CATSDGGTGEDTGELFF. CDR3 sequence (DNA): TGTGCCACCAGTGATGGCGGGACAGGGGAGGACACCGGGGAGCTGTTTTTT.

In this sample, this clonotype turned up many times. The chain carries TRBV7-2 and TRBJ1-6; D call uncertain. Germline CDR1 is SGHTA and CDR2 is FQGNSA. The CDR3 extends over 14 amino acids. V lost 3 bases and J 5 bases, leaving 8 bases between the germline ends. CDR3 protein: CASSFWGDNSPLHF. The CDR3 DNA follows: TGTGCCAGCAGCTTTTGGGGTGATAATTCACCCCTCCACTTT.

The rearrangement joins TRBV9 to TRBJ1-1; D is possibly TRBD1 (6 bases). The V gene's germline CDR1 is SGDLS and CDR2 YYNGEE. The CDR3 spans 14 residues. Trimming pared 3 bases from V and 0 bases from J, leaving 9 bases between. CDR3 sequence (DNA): TGTGCCAGCAGCGGGGGACATTTGAACACTGAAGCTTTCTTT. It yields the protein CASSGGHLNTEAFF.

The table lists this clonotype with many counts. CDR3 in amino acids: CASSPLAGVHNEQFF. As DNA, the CDR3 is TGTGCCAGCAGCCCACTAGCGGGAGTCCACAATGAGCAGTTCTTC. The chain joins TRBV7-2 to TRBJ2-1, with TRBD2 matching 11 bases. There are 15 residues in the CDR3. The J segment lost 5 bases and the V segment lost 5 bases, leaving 5 bases of the junction unmatched. Germline CDR1 and CDR2: SGHTA and FQGNSA.

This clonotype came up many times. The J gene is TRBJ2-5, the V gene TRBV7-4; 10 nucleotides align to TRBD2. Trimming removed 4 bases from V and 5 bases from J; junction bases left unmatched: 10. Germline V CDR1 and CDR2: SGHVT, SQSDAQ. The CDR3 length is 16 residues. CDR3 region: CASSSGLAVPAETQYF. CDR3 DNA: TGTGCCAGCAGCTCTGGACTAGCGGTCCCCGCGGAGACCCAGTACTTC.

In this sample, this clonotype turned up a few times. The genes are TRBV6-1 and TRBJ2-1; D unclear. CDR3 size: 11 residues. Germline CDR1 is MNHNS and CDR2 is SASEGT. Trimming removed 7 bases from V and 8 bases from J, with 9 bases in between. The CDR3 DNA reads TGTGCCAGCACCCCCCTGGATGAGCAGTTCTTC. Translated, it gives CASTPLDEQFF.

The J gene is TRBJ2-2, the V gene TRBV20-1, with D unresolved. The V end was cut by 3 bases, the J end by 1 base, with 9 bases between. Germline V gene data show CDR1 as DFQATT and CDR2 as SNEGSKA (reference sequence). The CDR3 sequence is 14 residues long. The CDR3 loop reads CSARPVGNTGELFF. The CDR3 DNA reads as TGCAGTGCTAGGCCGGTTGGGAACACCGGGGAGCTGTTTTTT.